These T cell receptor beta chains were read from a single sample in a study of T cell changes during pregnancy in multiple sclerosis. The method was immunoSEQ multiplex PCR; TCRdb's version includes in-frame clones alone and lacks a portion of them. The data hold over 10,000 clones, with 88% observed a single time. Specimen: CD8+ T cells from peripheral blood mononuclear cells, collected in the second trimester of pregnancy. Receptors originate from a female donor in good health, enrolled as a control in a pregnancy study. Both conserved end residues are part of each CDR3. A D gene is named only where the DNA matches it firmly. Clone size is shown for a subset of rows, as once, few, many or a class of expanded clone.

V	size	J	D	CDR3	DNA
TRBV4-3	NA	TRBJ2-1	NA	CASSGVYNEQFF	TGCGCCAGCAGCGGAGTCTACAATGAGCAGTTCTTC
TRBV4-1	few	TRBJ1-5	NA	CASSQSAGVSNQPQHF	TGCGCCAGCAGCCAGAGTGCGGGGGTGAGCAATCAGCCCCAGCATTTT
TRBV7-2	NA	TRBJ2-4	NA	CASSPEAATAKNIQYF	TGTGCCAGCAGTCCAGAAGCGGCCACCGCCAAAAACATTCAGTACTTC
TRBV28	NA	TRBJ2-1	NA	CASSLGGESNEQFF	TGTGCCAGCAGTTTGGGGGGTGAGAGTAATGAGCAGTTCTTC
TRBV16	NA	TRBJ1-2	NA	CASSQSSGPYGYTF	TGTGCCAGCAGCCAATCGTCAGGGCCCTATGGCTACACCTTC
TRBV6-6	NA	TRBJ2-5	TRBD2	CASSYLLAGGETQYF	TGTGCCAGCAGTTATTTACTAGCGGGGGGTGAGACCCAGTACTTC
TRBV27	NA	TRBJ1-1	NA	CASRWTANTEAFF	TGTGCCAGCAGGTGGACAGCGAATACTGAAGCTTTCTTT
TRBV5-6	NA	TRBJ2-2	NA	CASSLTGWSTGELFF	TGTGCCAGCAGCTTGACGGGATGGTCCACCGGGGAGCTGTTTTTT
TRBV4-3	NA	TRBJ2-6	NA	CASSQEEGSGANVLTF	TGCGCCAGCAGCCAAGAAGAGGGCTCTGGGGCCAACGTCCTGACTTTC
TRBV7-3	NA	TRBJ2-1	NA	CASSLPGWGYNEQFF	TGTGCCAGCAGCCTACCGGGATGGGGCTACAATGAGCAGTTCTTC
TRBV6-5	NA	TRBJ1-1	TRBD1	CASSFTGVTEAFF	TGTGCCAGCAGTTTCACAGGGGTCACTGAAGCTTTCTTT
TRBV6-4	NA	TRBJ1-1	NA	CASRPPGSTEAFF	TGTGCCAGCAGACCCCCGGGGAGCACTGAAGCTTTCTTT
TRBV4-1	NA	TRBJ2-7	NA	CASSLGGDSTYEQYF	TGCGCCAGCAGCCTTGGAGGGGACAGTACCTACGAGCAGTACTTC
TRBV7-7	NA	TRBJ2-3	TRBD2	CASSPSPPAGVLTDTQYF	TGTGCTAGCAGCCCCTCCCCCCCAGCGGGAGTCCTCACAGATACGCAGTATTTT
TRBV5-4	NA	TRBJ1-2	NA	CASSLVQEVYYGYTF	TGTGCCAGCAGCTTGGTTCAGGAGGTCTACTATGGCTACACCTTC
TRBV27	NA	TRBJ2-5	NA	CASSLWAANQETQYF	TGTGCCAGCAGTTTATGGGCAGCCAACCAAGAGACCCAGTACTTC
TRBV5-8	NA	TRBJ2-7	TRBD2	CASSWTSGTYEQYF	TGTGCCAGCAGCTGGACTAGCGGGACCTACGAGCAGTACTTC
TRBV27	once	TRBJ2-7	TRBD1	CASSGTGSSYEQYF	TGTGCCAGCAGTGGGACAGGGTCCTCCTACGAGCAGTACTTC
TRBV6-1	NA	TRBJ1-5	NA	CASTMGIYSNQPQHF	TGTGCCAGCACCATGGGCATTTATAGCAATCAGCCCCAGCATTTT
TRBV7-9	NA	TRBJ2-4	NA	CASSRLNTQYF	TGTGCCAGCAGCCGTTTAAACACTCAGTACTTC
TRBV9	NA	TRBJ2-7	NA	CASSVSPGRRDEQYF	TGTGCCAGCAGCGTATCGCCAGGGCGACGGGACGAGCAGTACTTC
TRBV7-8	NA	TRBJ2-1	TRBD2	CASSLSGGALNEQFF	TGTGCCAGCAGTCTATCCGGGGGGGCCCTCAATGAGCAGTTCTTC
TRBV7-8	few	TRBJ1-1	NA	CASSWSPLGEVNTEAFF	TGTGCCAGCAGTTGGTCCCCGCTAGGGGAGGTGAACACTGAAGCTTTCTTT
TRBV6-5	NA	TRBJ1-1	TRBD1	CASSPHGQGGTEAFF	TGTGCCAGCAGCCCTCATGGACAGGGAGGCACTGAAGCTTTCTTT
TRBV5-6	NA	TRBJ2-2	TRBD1	CASSLVPSGGEETGELFF	TGTGCCAGCAGCTTGGTCCCCTCAGGGGGCGAGGAGACCGGGGAGCTGTTTTTT
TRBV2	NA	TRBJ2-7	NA	CASSSPGQGGGSYEQYF	TGTGCCAGCAGTTCCCCTGGACAGGGAGGGGGCTCCTACGAGCAGTACTTC
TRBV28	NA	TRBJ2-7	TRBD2	CASTTGLAGTTYEQYF	TGTGCCAGCACCACGGGACTAGCGGGTACCACCTACGAGCAGTACTTC
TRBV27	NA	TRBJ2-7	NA	CASGQGSYEQYF	TGTGCCAGCGGCCAGGGCTCCTACGAGCAGTACTTC
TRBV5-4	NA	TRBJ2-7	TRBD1	CASSLRTGGRYEQYF	TGTGCCAGCAGCTTGAGGACAGGGGGTAGGTACGAGCAGTACTTC
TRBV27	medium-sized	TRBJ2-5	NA	CASSLSPLQETQYF	TGTGCCAGCAGTTTATCCCCCCTCCAAGAGACCCAGTACTTC
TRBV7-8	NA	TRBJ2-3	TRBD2	CASSRLAGGPKDTQYF	TGTGCCAGCAGCCGTCTAGCGGGGGGGCCGAAAGATACGCAGTATTTT
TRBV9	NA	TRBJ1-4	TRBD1	CASSGDTGVNEKLFF	TGTGCCAGCAGCGGGGATACAGGGGTTAATGAAAAACTGTTTTTT
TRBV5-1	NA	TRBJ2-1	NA	CASSLRVSSYNEQFF	TGCGCCAGCAGCTTACGGGTCAGCTCCTACAATGAGCAGTTCTTC
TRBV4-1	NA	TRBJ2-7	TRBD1	CASSHGGQGAYEQYF	TGCGCCAGCAGCCATGGGGGACAGGGGGCCTACGAGCAGTACTTC
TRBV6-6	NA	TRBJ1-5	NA	CASSYFAAGNQPQHF	TGTGCCAGCAGTTACTTCGCCGCAGGGAATCAGCCCCAGCATTTT
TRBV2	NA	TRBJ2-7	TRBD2	CASRTIPGLEAPYEQYF	TGTGCCAGCAGGACCATCCCGGGACTAGAGGCCCCCTACGAGCAGTACTTC
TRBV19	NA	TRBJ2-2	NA	CASRDRFTGELFF	TGTGCCAGTAGGGACAGATTCACCGGGGAGCTGTTTTTT
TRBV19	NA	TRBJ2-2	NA	CASSIPLIIADTGELFF	TGTGCCAGTAGTATTCCTCTCATTATCGCGGACACCGGGGAGCTGTTTTTT
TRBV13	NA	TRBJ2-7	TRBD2	CASGLAGGSYSYEQYF	TGTGCCAGCGGACTAGCGGGGGGGTCGTACTCCTACGAGCAGTACTTC
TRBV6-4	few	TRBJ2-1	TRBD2	CASSATSEDEQFF	TGTGCCAGCAGTGCCACTAGCGAGGATGAGCAGTTCTTC
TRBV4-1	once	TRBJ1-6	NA	CASSQVAGNNSPLHF	TGCGCCAGCAGCCAAGTGGCAGGGAATAATTCACCCCTCCACTTT
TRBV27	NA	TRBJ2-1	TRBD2	CASSPTGLAGYNEQFF	TGTGCCAGCAGTCCTACGGGACTAGCGGGTTACAATGAGCAGTTCTTC
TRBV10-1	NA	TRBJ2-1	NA	CASSGPPRLLGNEQFF	TGCGCCAGCAGTGGGCCCCCGAGACTGCTAGGCAATGAGCAGTTCTTC
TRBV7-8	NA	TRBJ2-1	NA	CASSLGFGGNYYNEQFF	TGTGCCAGCAGCTTAGGGTTTGGCGGGAATTACTACAATGAGCAGTTCTTC
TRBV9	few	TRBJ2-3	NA	CASSPRRVGGTDTQYF	TGTGCCAGCAGCCCCCGACGGGTCGGGGGCACAGATACGCAGTATTTT